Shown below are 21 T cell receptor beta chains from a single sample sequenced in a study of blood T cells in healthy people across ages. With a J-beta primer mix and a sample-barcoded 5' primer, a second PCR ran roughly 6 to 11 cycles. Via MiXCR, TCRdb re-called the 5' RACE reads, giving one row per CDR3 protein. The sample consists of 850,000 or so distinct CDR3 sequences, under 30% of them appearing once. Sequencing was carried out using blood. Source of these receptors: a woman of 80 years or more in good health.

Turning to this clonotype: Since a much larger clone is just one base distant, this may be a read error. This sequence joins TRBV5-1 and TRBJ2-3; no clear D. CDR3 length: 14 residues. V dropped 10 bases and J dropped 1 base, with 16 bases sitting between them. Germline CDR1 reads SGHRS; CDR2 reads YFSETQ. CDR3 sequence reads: CAGCMDGRTDTQYF. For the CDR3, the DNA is TGCGCCGGCTGCATGGACGGCCGCACAGATACGCAGTATTTT.

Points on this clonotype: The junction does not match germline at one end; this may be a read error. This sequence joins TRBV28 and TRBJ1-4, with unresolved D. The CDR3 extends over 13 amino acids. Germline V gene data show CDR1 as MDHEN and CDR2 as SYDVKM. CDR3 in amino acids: CASSFPDHEKRFF. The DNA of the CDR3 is TGTGCCAGCAGTTTCCCCGACCATGAAAAACGGTTTTTT.

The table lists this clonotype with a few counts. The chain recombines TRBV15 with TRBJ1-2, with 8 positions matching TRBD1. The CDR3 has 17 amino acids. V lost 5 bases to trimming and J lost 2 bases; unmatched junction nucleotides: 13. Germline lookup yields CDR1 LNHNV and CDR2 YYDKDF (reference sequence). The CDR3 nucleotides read TGTGCCACCAGCCCTGCCCGGACAGGGCTGGGGAACTATGGCTACACCTTC. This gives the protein CATSPARTGLGNYGYTF.

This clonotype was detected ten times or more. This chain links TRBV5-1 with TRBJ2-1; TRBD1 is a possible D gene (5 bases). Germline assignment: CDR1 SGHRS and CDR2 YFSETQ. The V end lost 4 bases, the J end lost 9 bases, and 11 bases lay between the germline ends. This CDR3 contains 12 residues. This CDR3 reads CASSLTVREQFF. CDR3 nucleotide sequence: TGCGCCAGCAGCCTGACAGTTCGTGAGCAGTTCTTC.

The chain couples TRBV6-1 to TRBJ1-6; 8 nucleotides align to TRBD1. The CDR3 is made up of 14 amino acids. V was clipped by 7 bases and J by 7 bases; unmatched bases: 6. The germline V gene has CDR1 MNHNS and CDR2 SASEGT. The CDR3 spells CASIMTGANSPLHF. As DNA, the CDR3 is TGTGCCAGCATTATGACAGGGGCCAATTCACCCCTCCACTTT.

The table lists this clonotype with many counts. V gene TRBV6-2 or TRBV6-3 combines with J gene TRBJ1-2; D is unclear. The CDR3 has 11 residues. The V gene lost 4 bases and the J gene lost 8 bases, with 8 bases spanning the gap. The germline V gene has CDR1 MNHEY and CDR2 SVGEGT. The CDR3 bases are TGTGCCAGCAGTTGGACGGGGGGCTACACCTTC. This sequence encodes CASSWTGGYTF.

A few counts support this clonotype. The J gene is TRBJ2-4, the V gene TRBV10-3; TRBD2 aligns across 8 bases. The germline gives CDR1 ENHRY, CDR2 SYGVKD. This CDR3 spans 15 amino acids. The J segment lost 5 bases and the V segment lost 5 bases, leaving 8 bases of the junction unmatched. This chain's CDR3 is CAISPSGGRENIQYF. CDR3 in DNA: TGTGCCATCAGTCCCTCGGGGGGGCGGGAAAACATTCAGTACTTC.

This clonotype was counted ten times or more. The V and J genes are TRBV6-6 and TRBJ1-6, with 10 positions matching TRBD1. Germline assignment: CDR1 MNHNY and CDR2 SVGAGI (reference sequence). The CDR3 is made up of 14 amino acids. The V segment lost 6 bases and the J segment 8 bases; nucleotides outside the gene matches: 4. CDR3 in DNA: TGTGCCAGCAGCCCGGGACAGGGGTATTCACCCCTCCACTTT. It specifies CASSPGQGYSPLHF.

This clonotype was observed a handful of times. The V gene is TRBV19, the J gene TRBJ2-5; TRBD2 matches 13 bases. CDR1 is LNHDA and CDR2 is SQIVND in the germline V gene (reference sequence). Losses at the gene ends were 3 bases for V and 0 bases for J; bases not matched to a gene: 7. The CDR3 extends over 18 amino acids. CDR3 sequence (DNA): TGTGCCAGTAGTATTAGACTAGCGGGGGGCCTGTACCAAGAGACCCAGTACTTC. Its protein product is CASSIRLAGGLYQETQYF. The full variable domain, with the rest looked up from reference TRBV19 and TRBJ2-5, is DGGITQSPKYLFRKEGQNVTLSCEQNLNHDAMYWYRQDPGQGLRLIYYSQIVNDFQKGDIAEGYSVSREKKESFPLTVTSAQKNPTAFYLCASSIRLAGGLYQETQYFGPGTRLLVL.

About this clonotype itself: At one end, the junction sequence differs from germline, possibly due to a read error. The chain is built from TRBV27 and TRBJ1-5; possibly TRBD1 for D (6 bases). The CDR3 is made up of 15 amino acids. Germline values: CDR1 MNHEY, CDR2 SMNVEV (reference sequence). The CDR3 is CANSSIRGSNQPQHF. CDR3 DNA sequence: TGTGCCAACAGTTCCATCAGGGGTAGCAATCAGCCCCAGCATTTT.

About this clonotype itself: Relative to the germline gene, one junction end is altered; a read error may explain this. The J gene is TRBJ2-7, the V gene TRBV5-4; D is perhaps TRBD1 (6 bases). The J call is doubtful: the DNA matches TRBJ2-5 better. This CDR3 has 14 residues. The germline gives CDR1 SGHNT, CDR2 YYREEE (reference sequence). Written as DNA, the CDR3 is TGTGCCAGCAGCTTCGGACAGAACCAAGGGACCCAGTACTTC. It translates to CASSFGQNQGTQYF.

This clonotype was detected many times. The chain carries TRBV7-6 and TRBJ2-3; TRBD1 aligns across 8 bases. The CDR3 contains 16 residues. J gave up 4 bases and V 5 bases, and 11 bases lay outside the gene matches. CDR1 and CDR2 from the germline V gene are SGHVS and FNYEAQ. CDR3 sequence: CASSKPRGRGSDTQYF. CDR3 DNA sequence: TGTGCCAGCAGCAAGCCCAGGGGGCGCGGGTCAGATACGCAGTATTTT. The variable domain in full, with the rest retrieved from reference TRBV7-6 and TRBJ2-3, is GAGVSQSPRYKVTKRGQDVALRCDPISGHVSLYWYRQALGQGPEFLTYFNYEAQQDKSGLPNDRFSAERPEGSISTLTIQRTEQRDSAMYRCASSKPRGRGSDTQYFGPGTRLTVL.

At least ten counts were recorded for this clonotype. The CDR3 region is CASSITRGRGEKLFF. As DNA, the CDR3 is TGTGCCAGCAGCATCACGAGGGGGCGAGGTGAAAAACTGTTTTTT. The chain carries TRBV7-9 and TRBJ1-4, with 7 bases aligning to TRBD1. The junction had 10 bases not matched to a gene; V was cut back by 5 bases and J by 7 bases. Germline V gene data show CDR1 as SEHNR and CDR2 as FQNEAQ (reference sequence). The CDR3 has 15 residues.

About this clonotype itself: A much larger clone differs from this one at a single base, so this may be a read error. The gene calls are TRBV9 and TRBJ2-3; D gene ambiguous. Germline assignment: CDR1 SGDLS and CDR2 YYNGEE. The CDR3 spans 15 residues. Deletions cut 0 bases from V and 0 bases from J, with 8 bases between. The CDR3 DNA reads TGTGCCAGCAGCGTAGGACATCCTAGCACAGATACGCAGTATTTT. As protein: CASSVGHPSTDTQYF.

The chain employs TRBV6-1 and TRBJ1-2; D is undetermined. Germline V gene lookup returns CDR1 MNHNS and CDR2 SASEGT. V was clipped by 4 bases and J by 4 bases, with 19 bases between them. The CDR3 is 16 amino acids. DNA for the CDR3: TGTGCCAGCAGTGTAATAGGCACCTCGATACTCTATGGCTACACCTTC. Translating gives CASSVIGTSILYGYTF.

CDR3 DNA sequence: TGTGCCAGCAGCTTAGAGTACCACAGGAGGGCAGATACGCAGTATTTT. It codes for CASSLEYHRRADTQYF. The chain carries TRBV11-2 and TRBJ2-3; possible D gene TRBD2, 6 bases. The CDR3 covers 16 residues. The ends were cut back, 0 bases at V and 4 bases at J, with 14 bases in the middle. Germline loops: CDR1 SGHAT, CDR2 FQNNGV.

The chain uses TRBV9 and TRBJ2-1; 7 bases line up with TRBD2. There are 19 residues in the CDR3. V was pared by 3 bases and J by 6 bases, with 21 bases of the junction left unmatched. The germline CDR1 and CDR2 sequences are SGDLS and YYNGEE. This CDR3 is CASSAARGISGETGNEQFF. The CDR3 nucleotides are TGTGCCAGCAGCGCGGCCCGGGGAATAAGCGGGGAGACGGGCAATGAGCAGTTCTTC.

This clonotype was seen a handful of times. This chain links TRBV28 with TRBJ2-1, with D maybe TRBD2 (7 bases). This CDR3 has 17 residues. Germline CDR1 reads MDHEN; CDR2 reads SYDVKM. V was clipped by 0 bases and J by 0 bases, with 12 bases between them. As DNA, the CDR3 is TGTGCCAGCAGTTTATGGGGCGGGGGCAGCTCCTACAATGAGCAGTTCTTC. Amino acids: CASSLWGGGSSYNEQFF.

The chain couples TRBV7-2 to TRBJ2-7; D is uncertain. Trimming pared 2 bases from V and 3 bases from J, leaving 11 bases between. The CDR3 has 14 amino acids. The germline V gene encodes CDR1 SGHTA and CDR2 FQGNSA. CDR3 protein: CASSLYGNNYEQYF. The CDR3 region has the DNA TGTGCCAGCAGCTTATATGGCAATAACTACGAGCAGTACTTC.

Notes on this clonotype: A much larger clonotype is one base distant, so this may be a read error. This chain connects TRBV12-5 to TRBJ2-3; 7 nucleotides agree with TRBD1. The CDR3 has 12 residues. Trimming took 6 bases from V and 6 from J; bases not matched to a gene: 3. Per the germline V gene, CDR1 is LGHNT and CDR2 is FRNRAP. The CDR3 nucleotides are TGTGCTAGTGGGACAGGGAGCGATACGCAGTATTTT. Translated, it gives CASGTGSDTQYF.

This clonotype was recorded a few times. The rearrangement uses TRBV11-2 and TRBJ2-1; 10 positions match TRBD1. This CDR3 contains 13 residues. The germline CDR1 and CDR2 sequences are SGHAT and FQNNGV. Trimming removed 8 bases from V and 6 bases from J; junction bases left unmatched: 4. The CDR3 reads CASGQGVFNEQFF. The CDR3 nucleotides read TGTGCCAGCGGACAGGGGGTTTTCAATGAGCAGTTCTTC.